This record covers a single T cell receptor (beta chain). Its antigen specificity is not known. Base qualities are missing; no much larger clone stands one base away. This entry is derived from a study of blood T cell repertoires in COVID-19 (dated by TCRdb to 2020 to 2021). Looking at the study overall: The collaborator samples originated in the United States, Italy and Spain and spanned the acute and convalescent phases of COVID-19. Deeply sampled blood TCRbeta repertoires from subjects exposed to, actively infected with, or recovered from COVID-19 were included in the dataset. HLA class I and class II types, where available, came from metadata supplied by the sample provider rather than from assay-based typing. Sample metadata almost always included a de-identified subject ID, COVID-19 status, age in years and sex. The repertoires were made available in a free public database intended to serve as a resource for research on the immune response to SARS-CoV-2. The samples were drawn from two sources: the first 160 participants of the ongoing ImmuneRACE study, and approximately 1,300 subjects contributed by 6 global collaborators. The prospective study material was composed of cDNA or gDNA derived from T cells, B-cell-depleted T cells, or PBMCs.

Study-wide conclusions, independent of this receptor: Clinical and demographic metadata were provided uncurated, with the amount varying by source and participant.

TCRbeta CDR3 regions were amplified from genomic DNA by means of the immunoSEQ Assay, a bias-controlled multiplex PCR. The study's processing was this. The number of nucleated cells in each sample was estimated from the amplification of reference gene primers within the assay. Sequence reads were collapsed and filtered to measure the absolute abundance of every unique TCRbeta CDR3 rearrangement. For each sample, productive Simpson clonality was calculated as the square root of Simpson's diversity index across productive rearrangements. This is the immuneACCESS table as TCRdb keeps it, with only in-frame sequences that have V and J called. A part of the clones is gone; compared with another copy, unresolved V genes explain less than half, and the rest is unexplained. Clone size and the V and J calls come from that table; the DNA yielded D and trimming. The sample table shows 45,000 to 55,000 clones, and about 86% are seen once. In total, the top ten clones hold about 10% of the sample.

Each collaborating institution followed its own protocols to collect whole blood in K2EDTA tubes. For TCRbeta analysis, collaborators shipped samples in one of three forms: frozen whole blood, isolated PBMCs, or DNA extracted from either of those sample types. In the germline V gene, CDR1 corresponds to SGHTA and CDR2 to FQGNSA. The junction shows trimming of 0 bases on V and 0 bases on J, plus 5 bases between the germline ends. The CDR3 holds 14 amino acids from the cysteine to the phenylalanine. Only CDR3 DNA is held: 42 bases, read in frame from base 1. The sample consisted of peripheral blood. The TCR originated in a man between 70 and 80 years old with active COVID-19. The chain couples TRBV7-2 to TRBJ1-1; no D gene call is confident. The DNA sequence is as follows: TGTGCCAGCAGCTTAGCCGGGTTGAACACTGAAGCTTTCTTT. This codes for CASSLAGLNTEAFF.